These 19 T cell receptor beta chains share one sample of origin, sequenced in a study of shared clonotypes between healthy human individuals. Naive CD8 cells lacked CD45RO and underwent positive selection for CCR7, leaving out terminally differentiated effector memory CD45RA+ cells. The assay was immunoSEQ multiplex PCR, and TCRdb's table has in-frame clones only and misses some. The repertoire holds 550,000 to 650,000 clones, with about 96% as singletons. Sequenced input: naive CD8+ T cells sorted from blood. These receptor sequences come from a young woman in good health.

The V gene is TRBV27, the J gene TRBJ1-2, with a weak D call TRBD1 (6 bases). V lost 6 bases and J lost 6, with 14 bases in between. CDR1 and CDR2 (germline): MNHEY, SMNVEV (reference sequence). The CDR3 extends over 13 amino acids. The CDR3 reads CASRSTGYHGYTF. CDR3 DNA: TGTGCCAGCAGGTCAACAGGGTATCATGGCTACACCTTC.

In its sample, this clone was seen a few times. The V gene is TRBV10-1, the J gene TRBJ1-2, with 7 bases fitting TRBD1. The CDR3 covers 14 residues. V was clipped by 0 bases and J by 6 bases; unmatched bases: 4. The germline gives CDR1 WNHNN, CDR2 SYGVQD (reference sequence). The CDR3 protein is CASSESTGFHGYTF. The CDR3 DNA reads as TGCGCCAGCAGTGAGTCGACAGGGTTCCATGGCTACACCTTC.

This clone was counted once. Other nucleotide sequences in the sample specify the same CDR3. V gene TRBV5-4 combines with J gene TRBJ1-1, with a possible D match to TRBD1 (5 bases). CDR1 SGHNT and CDR2 YYREEE come from the germline V gene (reference sequence). V lost 3 bases and J lost 2, with 14 bases in between. The CDR3 runs 15 residues. The CDR3, as DNA: TGTGCCAGCAGCTCCGGATGGGGGGTTAACACTGAAGCTTTCTTT. Encoded protein: CASSSGWGVNTEAFF.

The chain carries TRBV9 and TRBJ1-1; the D gene is possibly TRBD1 (5 bases). The CDR3 runs 14 residues. Germline-derived CDR1 and CDR2 are SGDLS and YYNGEE. Trimming shortened V by 0 bases and J by 7 bases, and 13 bases separated the two germline ends. CDR3 DNA sequence: TGTGCCAGCAGCGTAGCTACCCGGGGCGGTGAAGCTTTCTTT. Its protein product is CASSVATRGGEAFF.

Regarding this clone: The identical CDR3 is also encoded by other nucleotide sequences in the sample. The V call is TRBV27, the J call TRBJ2-7; 9 nucleotides match TRBD1. There are 14 residues in the CDR3. The V gene's germline CDR1 is MNHEY and CDR2 SMNVEV (reference sequence). Trimming at V came to 3 bases and at J to 4 bases, leaving 4 bases not matched to a gene. The CDR3 here is CASSFGTGSYEQYF. CDR3 nucleotides: TGTGCCAGCAGTTTCGGGACAGGGTCATACGAGCAGTACTTC.

The chain recombines TRBV27 with TRBJ2-7; TRBD1 matches 9 bases. The germline CDR1 and CDR2 sequences are MNHEY and SMNVEV (reference sequence). This CDR3 is built from 15 residues. V lost 6 bases, J lost 1 base, and 7 bases stayed unmatched. The CDR3 sequence is CASRPPGTGSYEQYF. For the CDR3, the DNA is TGTGCCAGCAGGCCCCCCGGGACAGGGTCCTACGAGCAGTACTTC.

V is TRBV27 and J is TRBJ2-1; a weak D match, TRBD1 (5 bases). CDR1 MNHEY and CDR2 SMNVEV come from the germline V gene (reference sequence). V was pared by 6 bases and J by 0 bases, with 15 bases between. CDR3 size: 16 residues. The CDR3 sequence: CASRDSMGSSYNEQFF. The CDR3, as DNA: TGTGCCAGCAGAGACAGTATGGGCAGCTCCTACAATGAGCAGTTCTTC.

The chain has TRBV5-4 and TRBJ2-7; 8 bases are a match to TRBD2. Germline V gene data show CDR1 as SGHNT and CDR2 as YYREEE (reference sequence). This CDR3 contains 13 residues. V trimming: 4 bases; J trimming: 5 bases; junction bases outside the gene matches: 5. CDR3 nucleotides: TGTGCCAGCAGCCCGAGCGGGGGCCACGAGCAGTACTTC. It encodes CASSPSGGHEQYF.

This chain's CDR3 is CASTGSMNTEAFF. CDR3 bases: TGCGCCAGCACGGGGAGCATGAACACTGAAGCTTTCTTT. The chain uses TRBV4-1 and TRBJ1-1, with unresolved D. The CDR3 consists of 13 residues. V lost 7 bases and J lost 0, with 9 bases in between. CDR1 is MGHRA and CDR2 is YSYEKL in the germline V gene.

This chain uses TRBV7-6 with TRBJ1-1, with 8 bases identical to TRBD1. V lost 5 bases and J lost 1; bases outside the gene matches: 3. The CDR3 runs to 14 residues. Germline values: CDR1 SGHVS, CDR2 FNYEAQ. CDR3 DNA sequence: TGTGCCAGCAGCGCGACAGGGGCGAACACTGAAGCTTTCTTT. Amino acid sequence: CASSATGANTEAFF.

J is TRBJ2-7 and V is TRBV9; D may correspond to TRBD1 or TRBD2 (5 bases each). The germline gives CDR1 SGDLS, CDR2 YYNGEE. The CDR3 contains 15 residues. Trimming stripped 3 bases from V and 4 bases from J, with 17 bases between. CDR3 bases: TGTGCCAGCAGCGCCGAGGGGCCCGCGTCGTACGAGCAGTACTTC. Translating it yields CASSAEGPASYEQYF.

The rearrangement joins TRBV4-1 to TRBJ2-5; D gene unclear. The CDR3 extends over 14 amino acids. V was cut by 0 bases and J by 5 bases, with 10 bases left in between. Germline lookup yields CDR1 MGHRA and CDR2 YSYEKL. CDR3 sequence: CASSQERRTETQYF. The CDR3 bases are TGCGCCAGCAGCCAAGAGAGACGAACCGAGACCCAGTACTTC.

The V and J genes are TRBV7-9 and TRBJ2-7; 11 bases fit TRBD1. The J segment lost 7 bases and the V segment lost 2 bases, leaving 10 bases of the junction unmatched. CDR1 SEHNR and CDR2 FQNEAQ come from the germline V gene (reference sequence). This CDR3 region has 16 residues. For the CDR3, the DNA is TGTGCCAGCAGCTTAATAGATGGGACAGGGGGGCGGGAGCAGTACTTC. Its protein product is CASSLIDGTGGREQYF. Based on the CDR3 plus reference TRBV7-9 and TRBJ2-7, the full variable domain is DTGVSQNPRHKITKRGQNVTFRCDPISEHNRLYWYRQTLGQGPEFLTYFQNEAQLEKSRLLSDRFSAERPKGSFSTLEIQRTEQGDSAMYLCASSLIDGTGGREQYFGPGTRLTVT.

The chain is built from TRBV19 and TRBJ2-3, with D possibly TRBD2 on 6 matching bases. The CDR3 runs 16 residues. The germline V gene has CDR1 LNHDA and CDR2 SQIVND (reference sequence). Trimming took off 5 bases at V and 1 base at J, with 16 bases between the two ends. The CDR3, as DNA: TGTGCCAGTAGTCTCGGATGGGGGGTCGGCACAGATACGCAGTATTTT. Amino acids: CASSLGWGVGTDTQYF.

Turning to this clone: This sample includes further DNA sequences coding for the same CDR3. The chain employs TRBV27 and TRBJ2-2; a possible D gene is TRBD2 (5 bases). The CDR3 length is 14 residues. Germline-derived CDR1 and CDR2 are MNHEY and SMNVEV (reference sequence). Trimming pared 6 bases from V and 1 base from J, leaving 9 bases between. The CDR3 DNA sequence: TGTGCCAGCAGCGCAGGACTGAACACCGGGGAGCTGTTTTTT. Protein product: CASSAGLNTGELFF.

This chain uses TRBV28 with TRBJ2-7, with D perhaps matching TRBD2 (5 bases). Germline CDR1 reads MDHEN; CDR2 reads SYDVKM. The CDR3 sequence is 14 residues long. V was shortened by 5 bases and J by 2 bases, with 13 bases between the two germline ends. DNA of the CDR3: TGTGCCAGCAGTCCAGCGGCTAGGACCTACGAGCAGTACTTC. Its translation: CASSPAARTYEQYF. Drawing the rest from reference TRBV28 and TRBJ2-7, the complete variable domain is DVKVTQSSRYLVKRTGEKVFLECVQDMDHENMFWYRQDPGLGLRLIYFSYDVKMKEKGDIPEGYSVSREKKERFSLILESASTNQTSMYLCASSPAARTYEQYFGPGTRLTVT.

This chain uses TRBV29-1 with TRBJ1-2; D is ambiguous. The CDR3 loop spans 13 amino acids. The V end was cut by 0 bases, the J end by 5 bases, with 10 bases between. The germline V gene has CDR1 SQVTM and CDR2 ANQGSEA. CDR3 loop: CSVEDGAQYGYTF. The CDR3 DNA follows: TGCAGCGTTGAAGACGGAGCACAATATGGCTACACCTTC.

The chain joins TRBV7-9 to TRBJ1-1; the D is unclear. Looked up from germline, CDR1 is SEHNR and CDR2 is FQNEAQ (reference sequence). V lost 4 bases to trimming and J lost 8 bases, with 14 bases between them. This CDR3 region has 13 residues. CDR3 amino acids: CASSSGFPREAFF. DNA of the CDR3: TGTGCCAGCAGCTCGGGGTTTCCGAGGGAAGCTTTCTTT.

V gene TRBV27 combines with J gene TRBJ1-1, with D possibly being TRBD1 (5 bases). From germline, CDR1 is MNHEY and CDR2 SMNVEV (reference sequence). Trimming removed 3 bases at V and 1 base at J, with 12 bases between. This CDR3 region has 15 residues. The CDR3 loop reads CASSFTTGANTEAFF. The DNA for the CDR3 is TGTGCCAGCAGTTTTACCACCGGGGCGAACACTGAAGCTTTCTTT.